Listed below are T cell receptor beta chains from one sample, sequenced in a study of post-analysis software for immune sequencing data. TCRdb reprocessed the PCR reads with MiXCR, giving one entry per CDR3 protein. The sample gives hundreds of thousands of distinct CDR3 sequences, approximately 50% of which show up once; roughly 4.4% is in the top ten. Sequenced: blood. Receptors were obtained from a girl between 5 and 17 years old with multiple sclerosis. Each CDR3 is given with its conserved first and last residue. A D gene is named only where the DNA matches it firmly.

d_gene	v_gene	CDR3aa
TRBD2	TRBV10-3	CAISDPLAGVDTGELFF
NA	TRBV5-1	CASSLEEGDEQYF
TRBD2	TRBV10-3	CAIGTAGEGYNEQFF
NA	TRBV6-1	CASRASYNEQFF
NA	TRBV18	CASSPAGMNTEAFF
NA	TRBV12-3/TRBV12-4	CASRKREVPYEQYF
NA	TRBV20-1	CSAWERNSDYEQFF
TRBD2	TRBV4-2	CASSLGTSELPYNEQFF
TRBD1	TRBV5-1	CASSLGDRGPHEQYF
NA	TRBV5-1	CASSLGQDDQPQHF
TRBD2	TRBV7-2	CASKKAGWGEQYF
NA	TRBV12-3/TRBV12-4	CASSFLPGRTVTDEQYF
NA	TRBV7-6	CASSEGLSSEAFF
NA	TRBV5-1	CASSPDGQTGELFF
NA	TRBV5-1	CASSLNRAGEQFF
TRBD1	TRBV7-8	CASTDSVLGQGYGYTF
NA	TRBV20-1	CSASLADRSSYEQYF
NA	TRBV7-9	CASSLEGAGFAEAFF
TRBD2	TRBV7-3	CASSLTSGTPYNEQFF
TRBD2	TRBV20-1	CSARELLATSAEQFF
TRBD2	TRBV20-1	CSARDILASGRDTNIQYF
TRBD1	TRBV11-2	CASSSSLPGGGQYF
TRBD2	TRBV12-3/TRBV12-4	CASSPVGLAGGSYNEQFF
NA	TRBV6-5	CAGSDSSPYNEQFF
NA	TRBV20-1	CSARQVPGSYEQYF
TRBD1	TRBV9	CATPTGALNNEQFF
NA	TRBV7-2	CASSLGQGFNEQFF
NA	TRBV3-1	CASSQEVASIPDTQYF
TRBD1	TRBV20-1	CSARDTGGPMNTEAFF
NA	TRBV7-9	CASSTTDMTGGQVETQYF
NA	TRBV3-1	CASSPEPDPRGEQFF